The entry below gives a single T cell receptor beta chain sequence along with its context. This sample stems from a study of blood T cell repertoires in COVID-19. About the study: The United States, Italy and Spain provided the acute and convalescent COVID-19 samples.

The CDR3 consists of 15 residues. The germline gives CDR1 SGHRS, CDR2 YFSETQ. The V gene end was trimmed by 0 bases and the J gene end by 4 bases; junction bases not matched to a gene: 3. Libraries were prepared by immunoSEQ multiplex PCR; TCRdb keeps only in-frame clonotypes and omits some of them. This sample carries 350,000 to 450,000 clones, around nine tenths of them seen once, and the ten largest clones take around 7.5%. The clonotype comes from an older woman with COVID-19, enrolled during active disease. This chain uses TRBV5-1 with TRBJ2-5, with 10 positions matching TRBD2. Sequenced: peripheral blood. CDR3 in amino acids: CASSLGSSGGETQYF. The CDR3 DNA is TGCGCCAGCAGCTTGGGTTCTAGCGGGGGAGAGACCCAGTACTTC.